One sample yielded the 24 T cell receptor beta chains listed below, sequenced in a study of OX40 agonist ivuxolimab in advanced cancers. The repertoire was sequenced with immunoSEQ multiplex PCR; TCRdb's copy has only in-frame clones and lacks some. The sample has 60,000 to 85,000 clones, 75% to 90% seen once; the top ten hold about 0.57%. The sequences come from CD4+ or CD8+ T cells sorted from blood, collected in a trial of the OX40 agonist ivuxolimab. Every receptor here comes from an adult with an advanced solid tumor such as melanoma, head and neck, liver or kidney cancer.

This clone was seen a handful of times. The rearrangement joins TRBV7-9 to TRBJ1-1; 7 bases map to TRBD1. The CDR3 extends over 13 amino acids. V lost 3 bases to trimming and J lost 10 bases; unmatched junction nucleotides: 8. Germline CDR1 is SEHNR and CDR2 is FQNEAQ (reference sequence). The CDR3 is CASSFTGAVRAFF. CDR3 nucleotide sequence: TGTGCCAGCAGCTTCACAGGGGCAGTCAGAGCTTTCTTT.

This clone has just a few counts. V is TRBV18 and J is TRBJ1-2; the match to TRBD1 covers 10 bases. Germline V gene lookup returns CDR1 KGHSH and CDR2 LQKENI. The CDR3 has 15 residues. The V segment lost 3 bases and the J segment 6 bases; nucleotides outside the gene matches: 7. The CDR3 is CASSPTGQGTNGYTF. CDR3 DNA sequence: TGTGCCAGCTCACCGACGGGACAGGGGACAAATGGCTACACCTTC.

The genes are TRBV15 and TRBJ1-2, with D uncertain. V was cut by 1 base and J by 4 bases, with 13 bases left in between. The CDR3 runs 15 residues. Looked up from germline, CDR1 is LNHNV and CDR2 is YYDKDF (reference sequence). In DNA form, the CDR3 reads TGTGCCACCAGCAGAGCTCCGGGCGAATCCTATGGCTACACCTTC. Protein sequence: CATSRAPGESYGYTF.

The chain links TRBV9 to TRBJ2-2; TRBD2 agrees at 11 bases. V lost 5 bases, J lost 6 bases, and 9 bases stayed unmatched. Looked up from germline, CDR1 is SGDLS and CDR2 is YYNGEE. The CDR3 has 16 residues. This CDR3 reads CASRKGLAVPSGELFF. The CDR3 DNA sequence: TGTGCCAGCAGAAAGGGACTAGCGGTCCCGTCCGGGGAGCTGTTTTTT.

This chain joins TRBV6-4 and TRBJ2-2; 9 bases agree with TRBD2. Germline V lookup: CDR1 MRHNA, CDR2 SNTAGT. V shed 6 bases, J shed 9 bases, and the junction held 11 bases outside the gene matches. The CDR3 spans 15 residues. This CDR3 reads CASRGGRAHGRELFF. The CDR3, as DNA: TGTGCCAGCAGGGGCGGGAGGGCCCATGGGCGGGAGCTGTTTTTT.

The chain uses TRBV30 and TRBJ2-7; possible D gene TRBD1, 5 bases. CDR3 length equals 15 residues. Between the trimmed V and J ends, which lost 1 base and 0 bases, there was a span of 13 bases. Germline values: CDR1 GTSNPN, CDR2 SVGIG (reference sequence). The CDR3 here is CAWSAGQLNSYEQYF. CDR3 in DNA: TGTGCCTGGAGTGCAGGACAACTCAACTCCTACGAGCAGTACTTC.

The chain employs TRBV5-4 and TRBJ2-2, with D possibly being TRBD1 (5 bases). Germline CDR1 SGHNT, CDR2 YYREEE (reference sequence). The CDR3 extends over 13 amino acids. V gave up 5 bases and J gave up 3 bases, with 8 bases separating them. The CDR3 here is CASRAGYTGELFF. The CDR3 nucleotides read TGTGCCAGCAGAGCAGGGTACACCGGGGAGCTGTTTTTT.

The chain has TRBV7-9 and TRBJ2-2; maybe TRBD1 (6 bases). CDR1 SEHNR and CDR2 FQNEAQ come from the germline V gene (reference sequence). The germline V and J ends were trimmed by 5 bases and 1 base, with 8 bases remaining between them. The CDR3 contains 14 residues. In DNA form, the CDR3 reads TGTGCCAGCAGCCTGGGACAGAACACCGGGGAGCTGTTTTTT. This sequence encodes CASSLGQNTGELFF.

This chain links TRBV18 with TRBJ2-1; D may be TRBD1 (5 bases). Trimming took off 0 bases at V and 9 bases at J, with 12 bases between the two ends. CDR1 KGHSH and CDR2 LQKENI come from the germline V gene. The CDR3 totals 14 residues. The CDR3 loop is CASSPPGPNGEQFF. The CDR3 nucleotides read TGTGCCAGCTCACCACCGGGGCCCAATGGTGAGCAGTTCTTC.

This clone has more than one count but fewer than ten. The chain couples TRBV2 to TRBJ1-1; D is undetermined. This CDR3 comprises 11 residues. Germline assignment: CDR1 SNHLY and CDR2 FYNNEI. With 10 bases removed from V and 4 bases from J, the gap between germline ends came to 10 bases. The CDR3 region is CATSAFTEAFF. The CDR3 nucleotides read TGTGCCACCTCAGCCTTCACTGAAGCTTTCTTT.

For the CDR3, the DNA is TGTGCCAGCAGTTTAACAGCTCGCTCTGGAAACACCATATATTTT. Amino acid sequence: CASSLTARSGNTIYF. The V call is TRBV27, the J call TRBJ1-3, with unresolved D. Per germline, CDR1 MNHEY and CDR2 SMNVEV (reference sequence). Trimming stripped 2 bases from V and 0 bases from J, with 8 bases between. The CDR3 contains 15 residues.

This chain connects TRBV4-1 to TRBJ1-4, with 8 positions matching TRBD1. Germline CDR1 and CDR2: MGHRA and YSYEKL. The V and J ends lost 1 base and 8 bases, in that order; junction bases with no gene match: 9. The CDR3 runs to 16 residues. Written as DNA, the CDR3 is TGCGCCAGCAGCCAAGCTGACGACAGGGGTCGGGAAAAACTGTTTTTT. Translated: CASSQADDRGREKLFF.

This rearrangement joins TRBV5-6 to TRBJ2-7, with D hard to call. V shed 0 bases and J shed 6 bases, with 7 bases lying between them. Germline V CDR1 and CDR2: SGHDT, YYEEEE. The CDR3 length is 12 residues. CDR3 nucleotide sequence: TGTGCCAGCAGCTTGGTGGGCATCGAGCAGTACTTC. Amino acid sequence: CASSLVGIEQYF. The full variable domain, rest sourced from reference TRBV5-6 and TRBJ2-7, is DAGVTQSPTHLIKTRGQQVTLRCSPKSGHDTVSWYQQALGQGPQFIFQYYEEEERQRGNFPDRFSGHQFPNYSSELNVNALLLGDSALYLCASSLVGIEQYFGPGTRLTVT.

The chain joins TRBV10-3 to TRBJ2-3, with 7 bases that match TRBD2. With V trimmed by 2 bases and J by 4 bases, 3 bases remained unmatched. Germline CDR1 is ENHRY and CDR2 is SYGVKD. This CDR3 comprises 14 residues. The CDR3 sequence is CAISERGRPDTQYF. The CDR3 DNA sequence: TGTGCCATCAGTGAGCGCGGGAGACCAGATACGCAGTATTTT.

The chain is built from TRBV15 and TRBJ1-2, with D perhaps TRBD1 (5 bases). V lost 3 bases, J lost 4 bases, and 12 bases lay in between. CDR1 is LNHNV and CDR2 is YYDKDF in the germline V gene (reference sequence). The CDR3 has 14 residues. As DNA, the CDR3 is TGTGCCACCAGCAGGATAGGGGTAGTCTATGGCTACACCTTC. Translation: CATSRIGVVYGYTF.

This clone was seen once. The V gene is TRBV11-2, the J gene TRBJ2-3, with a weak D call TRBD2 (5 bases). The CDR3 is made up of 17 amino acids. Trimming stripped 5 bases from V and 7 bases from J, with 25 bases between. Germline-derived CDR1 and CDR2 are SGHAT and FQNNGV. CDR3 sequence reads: CASSRTVQRFQGNTQYF. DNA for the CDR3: TGTGCCAGCAGCCGAACTGTCCAGCGGTTCCAAGGAAATACGCAGTATTTT.

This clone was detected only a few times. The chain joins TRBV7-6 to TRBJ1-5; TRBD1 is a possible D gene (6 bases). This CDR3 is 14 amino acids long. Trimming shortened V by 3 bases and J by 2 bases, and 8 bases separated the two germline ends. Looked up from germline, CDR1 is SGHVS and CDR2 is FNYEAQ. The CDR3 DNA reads TGTGCCAGCAGCTTCCGACAGGGCAATCAGCCCCAGCATTTT. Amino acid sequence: CASSFRQGNQPQHF.

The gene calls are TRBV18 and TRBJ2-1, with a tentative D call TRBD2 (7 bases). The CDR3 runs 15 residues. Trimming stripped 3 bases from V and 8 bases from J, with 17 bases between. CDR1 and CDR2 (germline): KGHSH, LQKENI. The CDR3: CASSPGWAGADEQFF. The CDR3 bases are TGTGCCAGCTCACCTGGTTGGGCGGGGGCCGATGAGCAGTTCTTC.

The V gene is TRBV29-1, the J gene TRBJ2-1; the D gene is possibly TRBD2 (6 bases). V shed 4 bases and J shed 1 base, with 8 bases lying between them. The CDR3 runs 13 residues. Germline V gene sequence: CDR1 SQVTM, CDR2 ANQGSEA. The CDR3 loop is CSVVGRSYNEQFF. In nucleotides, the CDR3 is TGCAGCGTTGTCGGGAGATCCTACAATGAGCAGTTCTTC.

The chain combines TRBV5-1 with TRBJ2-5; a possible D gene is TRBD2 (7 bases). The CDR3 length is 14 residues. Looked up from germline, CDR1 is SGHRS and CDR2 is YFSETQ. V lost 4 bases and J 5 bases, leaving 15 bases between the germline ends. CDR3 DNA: TGCGCCAGCAGCACCTTCAGGGGAGGGGAGACCCAGTACTTC. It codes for CASSTFRGGETQYF.

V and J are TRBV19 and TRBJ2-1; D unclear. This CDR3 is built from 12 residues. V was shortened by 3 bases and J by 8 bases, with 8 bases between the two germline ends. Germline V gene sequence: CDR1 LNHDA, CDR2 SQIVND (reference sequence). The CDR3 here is CASSIPPHEQFF. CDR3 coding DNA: TGTGCCAGTAGTATCCCTCCCCATGAGCAGTTCTTC. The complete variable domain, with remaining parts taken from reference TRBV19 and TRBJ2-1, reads DGGITQSPKYLFRKEGQNVTLSCEQNLNHDAMYWYRQDPGQGLRLIYYSQIVNDFQKGDIAEGYSVSREKKESFPLTVTSAQKNPTAFYLCASSIPPHEQFFGPGTRLTVL.

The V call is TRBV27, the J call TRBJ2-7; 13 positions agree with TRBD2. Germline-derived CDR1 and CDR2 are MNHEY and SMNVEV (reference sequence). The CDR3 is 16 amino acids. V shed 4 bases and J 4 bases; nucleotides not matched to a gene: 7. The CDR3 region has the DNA TGTGCCAGCAGTTCCGGGACTAGCGGGACCCCGTACGAGCAGTACTTC. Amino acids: CASSSGTSGTPYEQYF.

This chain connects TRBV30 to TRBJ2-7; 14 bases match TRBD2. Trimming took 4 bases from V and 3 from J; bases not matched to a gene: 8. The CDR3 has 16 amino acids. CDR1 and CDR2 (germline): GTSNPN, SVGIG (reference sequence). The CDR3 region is CAWTGTSGSRSYEQYF. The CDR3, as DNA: TGTGCCTGGACCGGGACTAGCGGGAGTCGTAGCTACGAGCAGTACTTC.

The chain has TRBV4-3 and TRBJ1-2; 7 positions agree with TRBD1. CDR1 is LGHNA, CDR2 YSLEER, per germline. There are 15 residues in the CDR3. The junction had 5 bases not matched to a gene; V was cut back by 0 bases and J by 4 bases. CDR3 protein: CASSQDQGVGYGYTF. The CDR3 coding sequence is TGCGCCAGCAGCCAAGATCAGGGGGTCGGCTATGGCTACACCTTC.